Below, 5 T cell receptor beta chains from the same sample are listed, as sequenced in a study of shared clonotypes between healthy human individuals (TCRdb year 2020). The receptor library was made with the immunoSEQ multiplex PCR assay. The table comes from immuneACCESS by way of TCRdb, which keeps in-frame sequences with V and J called. Part of the clones is missing from these tables; in studies checked, under half for an unresolved V gene and the rest for unknown reasons. The sample table holds 2 million to 2.5 million clones, of which approximately 96% were seen once. Less than 0.15% of the sample is held by the ten biggest clonotypes. The sequenced material came from naive CD4+ T cells sorted from blood. According to the study, the label for this sample's cell subset or site signals: CD45RA+ positively selected. The receptor set was obtained from a young man in good health.

The rearrangement links TRBV5-3 to TRBJ1-2, with TRBD1 matching over 9 bases. TRBV5-3 is assigned to the ORF class and has an uncertain function. The length of the CDR3 is 15 residues. The ends lost 0 bases at V and 2 bases at J; junction bases unmatched: 2. As DNA, the CDR3 is TGTGCCAGAAGCTTGGGGACAGGGGAAAACTATGGCTACACCTTC. Translation: CARSLGTGENYGYTF.

J is TRBJ2-7 and V is TRBV6-5; 8 bases fit TRBD1. This CDR3 has 15 residues. Germline V lookup: CDR1 MNHEY, CDR2 SVGAGI. V was clipped by 2 bases and J by 0 bases; unmatched bases: 3. The CDR3 bases are TGTGCCAGCAGTTACGCGACAGGGGACTCCTACGAGCAGTACTTC. Translation gives CASSYATGDSYEQYF.

This clone occurred once. The chain recombines TRBV5-6 with TRBJ1-4; D not certain. With 0 bases removed from V and 2 bases from J, the gap between germline ends came to 8 bases. The CDR3 extends over 15 amino acids. The germline V gene encodes CDR1 SGHDT and CDR2 YYEEEE. CDR3 coding DNA: TGTGCCAGCAGCTTGGTCGCCAGGACTAATGAAAAACTGTTTTTT. Protein product: CASSLVARTNEKLFF.

The V and J genes are TRBV28 and TRBJ2-3; possibly TRBD2 for D (7 bases). Germline CDR1 reads MDHEN; CDR2 reads SYDVKM. This CDR3 has 15 residues. The V end lost 7 bases, the J end lost 2 bases, and 16 bases lay between the germline ends. The CDR3 region has the DNA TGTGCCAGCACTAAACCGGGGGGCCCCACAGATACGCAGTATTTT. This gives the protein CASTKPGGPTDTQYF.

The CDR3 sequence is CAESVIETQYF. DNA of the CDR3: TGTGCCGAAAGCGTTATCGAGACCCAGTACTTC. The rearrangement links TRBV19 to TRBJ2-5; D is unresolved. The CDR3 is 11 residues long. V was shortened by 11 bases and J by 5 bases, with 12 bases between the two germline ends. The germline V gene encodes CDR1 LNHDA and CDR2 SQIVND (reference sequence). Looking up the rest from reference TRBV19 and TRBJ2-5 gives the full variable domain: DGGITQSPKYLFRKEGQNVTLSCEQNLNHDAMYWYRQDPGQGLRLIYYSQIVNDFQKGDIAEGYSVSREKKESFPLTVTSAQKNPTAFYLCAESVIETQYFGPGTRLLVL.